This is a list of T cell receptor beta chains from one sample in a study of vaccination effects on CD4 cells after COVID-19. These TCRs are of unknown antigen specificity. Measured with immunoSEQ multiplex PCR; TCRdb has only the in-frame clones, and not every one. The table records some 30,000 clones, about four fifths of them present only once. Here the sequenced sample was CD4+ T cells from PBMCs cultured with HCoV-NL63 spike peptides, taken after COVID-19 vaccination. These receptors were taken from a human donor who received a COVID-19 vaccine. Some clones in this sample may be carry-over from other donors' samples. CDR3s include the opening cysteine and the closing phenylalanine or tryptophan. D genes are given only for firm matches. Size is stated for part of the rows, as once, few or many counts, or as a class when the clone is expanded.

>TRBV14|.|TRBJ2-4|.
TGTGCCAGCAGCCAAGGGACAGCCAACATTCAGTACTTC
CASSQGTANIQYF
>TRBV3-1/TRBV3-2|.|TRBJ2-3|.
TGTGCCAGCAGCCAAGAATCCGGTTTTCGGACAGATACGCAGTATTTT
CASSQESGFRTDTQYF
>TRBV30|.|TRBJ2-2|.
TGTGCCTGGAGTGTCTTCGCCTTGGTGAACACCGGGGAGCTGTTTTTT
CAWSVFALVNTGELFF
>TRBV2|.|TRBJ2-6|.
TGTGCCAGCAATTTGGGGGGGCCTGGGGCCAACGTCCTGACTTTC
CASNLGGPGANVLTF
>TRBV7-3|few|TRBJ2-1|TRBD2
TGTGCCAGCAGCTTAGCGTCGGCTAGCGGCGAGCAGTTCTTC
CASSLASASGEQFF
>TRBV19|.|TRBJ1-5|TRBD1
TGTGCCAGTAGTCAGTATTCAGGGGGGAATAGCAATCAGCCCCAGCATTTT
CASSQYSGGNSNQPQHF
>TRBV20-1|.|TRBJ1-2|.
TGCAGGGTGGACGGCTATGGCTACACCTTC
CRVDGYGYTF
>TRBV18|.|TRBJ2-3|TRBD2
TGTGCCAGCTCCCCGATCCTAGCGGGGACAGATACGCAGTATTTT
CASSPILAGTDTQYF
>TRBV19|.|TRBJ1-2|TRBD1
TGTGCCAGTAGTCTAATTCAGGGGGGCTATGGCTACACCTTC
CASSLIQGGYGYTF
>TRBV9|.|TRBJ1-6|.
TGTGCCAGCAGCGCGCTTACGGCGCCCGATTATAATTCACCCCTCCACTTT
CASSALTAPDYNSPLHF
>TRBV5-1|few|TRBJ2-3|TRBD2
TGCGCCAGCAGCCTCCCTAGCGGGGGGGGGCAGGATACGCAGTATTTT
CASSLPSGGGQDTQYF
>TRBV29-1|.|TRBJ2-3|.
TGCAGCGTTGACCGGGGAAGCACAGATACGCAGTATTTT
CSVDRGSTDTQYF
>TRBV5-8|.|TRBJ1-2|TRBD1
TGTGCCAGCAGTACAGGGGACTATGGCTACACCTTC
CASSTGDYGYTF
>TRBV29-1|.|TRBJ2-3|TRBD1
TGCAGCGTTCGACAGGGGTGGATAGATACGCAGTATTTT
CSVRQGWIDTQYF
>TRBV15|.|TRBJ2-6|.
TGTGCCACCAGCAGAGTCTTCGGGGCCAACGTCCTGACTTTC
CATSRVFGANVLTF
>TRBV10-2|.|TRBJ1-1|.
TGCGCCACCGTGTATATGAACACTGAAGCTTTCTTT
CATVYMNTEAFF
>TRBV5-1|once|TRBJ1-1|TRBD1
TGCGCCAGCAGCGCAACAGGGGCGGGTAACACTGAAGCTTTCTTT
CASSATGAGNTEAFF
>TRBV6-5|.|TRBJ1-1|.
TGTGCCAGCAGCCGCACGATCATGAACACTGAAGCTTTCTTT
CASSRTIMNTEAFF
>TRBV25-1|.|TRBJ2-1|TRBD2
TGTGCCAGCAGTGAATTTAACTTTGCGGGGGGGCCGGGGGAGCAGTTCTTC
CASSEFNFAGGPGEQFF
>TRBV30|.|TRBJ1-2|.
TGTGCCTGGAGTCTCGGGATTAACTATGGCTACACCTTC
CAWSLGINYGYTF
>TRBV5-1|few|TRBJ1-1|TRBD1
TGCGCCAGCAGCGAGGGGACAGGGGGCGACACTGAAGCTTTCTTT
CASSEGTGGDTEAFF
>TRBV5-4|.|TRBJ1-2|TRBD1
TGTGCCAGCCGTAGGACAGGGCGGTATGGCTACACCTTC
CASRRTGRYGYTF
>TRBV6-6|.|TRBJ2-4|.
TGTGCCAGCAGCGACGAAGGGGTAACCAAAAACATTCAGTACTTC
CASSDEGVTKNIQYF
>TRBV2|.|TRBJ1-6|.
TGTGCCAGCAGTGAAAGGGACATGAGAAATTCACCCCTCCACTTT
CASSERDMRNSPLHF
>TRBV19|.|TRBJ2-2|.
TGTGCCAGTAGGAACTCGCCACGCACCGGGGAGCTGTTTTTT
CASRNSPRTGELFF
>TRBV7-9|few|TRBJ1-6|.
TGTGCCAGCATCGGGGGACTCGGTTCACCCCTCCACTTT
CASIGGLGSPLHF
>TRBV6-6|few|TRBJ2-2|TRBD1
TGTGCCAGCGGACAGACAGGGGTCAACGGGGAGCTGTTTTTT
CASGQTGVNGELFF
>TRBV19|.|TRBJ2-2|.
TGTGCCAGTAGAAACAGAGGGGGGACCGGGGAGCTGTTTTTT
CASRNRGGTGELFF
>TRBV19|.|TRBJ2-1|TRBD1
TGTGCCAGTAGTCCGGGGACAGCTTCCTACAATGAGCAGTTCTTC
CASSPGTASYNEQFF
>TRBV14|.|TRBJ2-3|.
TGTGCCAGCAGCCTCGGACTGGGTGATACGCAGTATTTT
CASSLGLGDTQYF
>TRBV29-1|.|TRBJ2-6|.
TGCAGCGTTGAAGTCGGAAGGTTCTCTGGGGCCAACGTCCTGACTTTC
CSVEVGRFSGANVLTF
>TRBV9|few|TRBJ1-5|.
TGTGCCAGCAGCGTTGGGTACGGGACCTCCAATCAGCCCCAGCATTTT
CASSVGYGTSNQPQHF
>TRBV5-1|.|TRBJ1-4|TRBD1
TGCGCCAGCAGCTTGGCCGAGACAGGGACTGAAAAACTGTTTTTT
CASSLAETGTEKLFF
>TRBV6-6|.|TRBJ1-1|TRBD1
TGTGCCAGCACCCTGGACAGGGTCACTGAAGCTTTCTTT
CASTLDRVTEAFF
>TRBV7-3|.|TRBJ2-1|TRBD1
TGTGCCAGCAGCTATGGACAGGTAAAAGGGAATGAGCAGTTCTTC
CASSYGQVKGNEQFF
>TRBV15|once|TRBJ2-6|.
TGTGCCACCAGCACCACGGGGGCTGGGGCCAACGTCCTGACTTTC
CATSTTGAGANVLTF
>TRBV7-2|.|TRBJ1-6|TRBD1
TGTGCCAGCAGCTTACAGGGGGCATTGGATTCACCCCTCCACTTT
CASSLQGALDSPLHF
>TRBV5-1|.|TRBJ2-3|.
TGCGCCAGCAGCTCGACCCATCTAGGAACCACAGATACGCAGTATTTT
CASSSTHLGTTDTQYF
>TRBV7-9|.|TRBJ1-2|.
TGTGCCAGCACCCTTGGAGGCCTTGATGGCTACACCTTC
CASTLGGLDGYTF
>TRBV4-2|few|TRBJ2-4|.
TGTGCCAGCAGCCAAGATGGGGGGAAGATCATTCAGTACTTC
CASSQDGGKIIQYF
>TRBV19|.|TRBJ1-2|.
TGTGCCAGTAGTATTTCCCGGGATCATCCCTACACCTTC
CASSISRDHPYTF
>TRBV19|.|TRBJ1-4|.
TGTGCCTCAGTGCCGGGAGAAGGGGAAAAACTGTTTTTT
CASVPGEGEKLFF
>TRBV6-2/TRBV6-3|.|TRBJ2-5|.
TGTGCCAGCAGTCAAAACCCGGACCCGGAGACCCAGTACTTC
CASSQNPDPETQYF
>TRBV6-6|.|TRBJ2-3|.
TGTGCCAGCAGCCCAGTTAGCACAGATACGCAGTATTTT
CASSPVSTDTQYF
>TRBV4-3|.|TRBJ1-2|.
TGCGCCAGCAGCCAAGTTCTTGGGGGAGCCTATGGCTACACCTTC
CASSQVLGGAYGYTF
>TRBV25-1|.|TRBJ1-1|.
TGTGCCAGCAGGCTAGGGGCTGAAGCTTTCTTT
CASRLGAEAFF
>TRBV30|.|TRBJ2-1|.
TGTGCCTGGACGGGGGGGAGGGGGCGATATGAGCAGTTCTTC
CAWTGGRGRYEQFF
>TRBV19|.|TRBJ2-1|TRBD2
TGTGCCAGTAAAATTCCGAGCGGGGGAGAGCAGTTCTTC
CASKIPSGGEQFF
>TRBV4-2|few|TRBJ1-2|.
TGTGCCAGCAGCCAAGAGTCGACCGCCTCTAACTATGGCTACACCTTC
CASSQESTASNYGYTF
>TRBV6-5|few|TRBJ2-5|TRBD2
TGTGCCAGCAGTTCCCTTTCGGGGGGGCGGGAGACCCAGTACTTC
CASSSLSGGRETQYF
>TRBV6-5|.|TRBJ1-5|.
TGTGCCAGCACCCCGGGACTTAGCAATCAGCCCCAGCATTTT
CASTPGLSNQPQHF
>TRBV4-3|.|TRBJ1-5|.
TGCGCCAGCAGCCAAGACAGTTCTTACAATCAGCCCCAGCATTTT
CASSQDSSYNQPQHF
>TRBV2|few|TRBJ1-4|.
TGTGCCAGCAGCGGGCAGGCTAATGAAAAACTGTTTTTT
CASSGQANEKLFF